This TCR beta chain was retrieved from a study of STAT3 mutations in large granular lymphocyte leukemia (dated by TCRdb to about 2019). With respect to the entire study: Canonical activating STAT3 mutations were detected in roughly half of the longitudinally sequenced T-LGLL patients. Serial deep sequencing of TCRbeta CDR3 and STAT3 was performed in patients with T-cell large granular lymphocyte leukemia to reconstruct clonal hierarchy and dynamics. As controls, the study also included longitudinal sequencing of two patients with natural killer LGL leukemia. Each patient was sequenced at an average of approximately 3.8 time points, ranging from 2 to 8 samplings. From an initial cohort of roughly 220 LGL patients, about 17 representative T-LGLL cases were picked for longitudinal TCRbeta and STAT3 sequencing. Over half of the T-LGLL patients were given one or more immunosuppressive therapy regimens, and approximately 40% of those treated had a hematologic response. Study-wide conclusions, independent of this receptor: In several patients, dominant TCR clone burden exceeded STAT3 mutant burden, suggesting STAT3 mutation arose secondarily within a pre-expanded clone. TCR clonotype switching after therapy was observed in 6 of 18 patients, and all newly emerging clones were found to be STAT3 wild type. Variable intervals between samplings and differing treatment regimens complicated linking therapy response to changes in TCR clonal burden. Because no samples were available when a clone first appeared, clonal expansion had to be inferred from samplings taken at other points. At least one immunodominant TCRbeta clonotype was present in every T-LGLL patient, and multiple immunodominant subclonotypes appeared in about half of the T-LGLL patients. Persisting codominant clonotypes in some patients meant a small but highly pathogenic clone may have been missed.

Only one count was recorded for this clone. No cognate antigen has been identified for it. No qualities accompany the bases; no much larger clone lies one base away. CDR1 GTSNPN and CDR2 SVGIG were looked up in the germline V gene (reference sequence). From its cysteine to its phenylalanine, the CDR3 spans 17 amino acids. Left in the record is the CDR3 DNA by itself, 51 bases read in frame from the first base. After removal of 5 bases from V and 7 bases from J, the junction retains 18 bases not matched to a gene. TCRbeta libraries were sequenced on an Illumina MiSeq, averaging roughly 41,000 productive templates per sample. Multiplex PCR amplification was used to generate TCRbeta CDR3 libraries with the immunoSEQ assay. In the paper's pipeline: Repertoire diversity was calculated as previously defined, and values close to 0 indicated extremely monoclonal samples. The immuneACCESS repertoire file appears here via TCRdb, limited to in-frame rearrangements. These files lack a portion of the clones; in checked studies, under half of the deficit traces to unresolved V genes, and the cause of the others is not known. The DNA gave D and trimming, while V, J and clone size come from that table. The sample records about 12,000 clones, 81% of which are singletons. The ten largest clones add up to about 51% of the sample.

DNA was extracted from blood mononuclear cells, with the same DNA used for both TCR and STAT3 sequencing. The TCR was taken from a man aged 55-75 years with T-cell large granular lymphocyte leukemia. Some clones in this sample may be carry-over from other donors' samples. The age is the age at diagnosis. Sequenced: peripheral blood mononuclear cells. The V and J segments used are TRBV30 and TRBJ2-1; TRBD2 lines up with 9 middle nucleotides. In nucleotides, the sequence is TGTGCCTGGGAGTCTAAAACGGGACTAGCCACGCTGAATGAGCAGTTCTTC. The encoded protein is CAWESKTGLATLNEQFF. The full variable domain, with segments outside the CDR3 supplied by the reference TRBV30 and TRBJ2-1 proteins, appears as SQTIHQWPATLVQPVGSPLSLECTVEGTSNPNLYWYRQAAGRGLQLLFYSVGIGQISSEVPQNLSASRPQDRQFILSSKKLLLSDSGFYLCAWESKTGLATLNEQFFGPGTRLTVL.